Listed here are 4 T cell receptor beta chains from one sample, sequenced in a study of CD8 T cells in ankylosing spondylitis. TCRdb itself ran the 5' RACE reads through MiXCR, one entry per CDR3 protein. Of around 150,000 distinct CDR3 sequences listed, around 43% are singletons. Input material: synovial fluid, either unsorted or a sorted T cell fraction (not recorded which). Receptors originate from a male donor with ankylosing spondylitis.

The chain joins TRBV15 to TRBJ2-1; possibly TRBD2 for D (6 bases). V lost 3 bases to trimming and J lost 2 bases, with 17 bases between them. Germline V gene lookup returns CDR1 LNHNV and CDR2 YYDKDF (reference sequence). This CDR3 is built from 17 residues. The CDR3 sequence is CATSSGGAGQPYNEQFF. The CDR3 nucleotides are TGTGCCACCAGCAGCGGTGGGGCGGGGCAACCCTACAATGAGCAGTTCTTC.

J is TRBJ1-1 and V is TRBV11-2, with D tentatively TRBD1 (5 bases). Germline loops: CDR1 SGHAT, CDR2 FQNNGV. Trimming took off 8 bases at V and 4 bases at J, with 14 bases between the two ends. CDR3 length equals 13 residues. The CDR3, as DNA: TGTGCCAGCGCGCAGGGTGGCGCCACTGAAGCTTTCTTT. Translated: CASAQGGATEAFF. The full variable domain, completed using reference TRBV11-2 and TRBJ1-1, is EAGVAQSPRYKIIEKRQSVAFWCNPISGHATLYWYQQILGQGPKLLIQFQNNGVVDDSQLPKDRFSAERLKGVDSTLKIQPAKLEDSAVYLCASAQGGATEAFFGQGTRLTVV.

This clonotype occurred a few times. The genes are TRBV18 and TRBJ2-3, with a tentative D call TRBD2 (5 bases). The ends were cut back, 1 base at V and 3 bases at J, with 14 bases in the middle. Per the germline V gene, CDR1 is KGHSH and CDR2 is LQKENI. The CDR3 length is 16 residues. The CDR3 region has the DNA TGTGCCAGCTCACCACAAGGCGGGCCGCCGACAGATACGCAGTATTTT. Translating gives CASSPQGGPPTDTQYF.

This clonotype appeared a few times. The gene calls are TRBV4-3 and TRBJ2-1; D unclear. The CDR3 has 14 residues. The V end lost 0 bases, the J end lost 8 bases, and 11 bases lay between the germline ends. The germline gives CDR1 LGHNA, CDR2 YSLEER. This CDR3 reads CASSQDGALDEQFF. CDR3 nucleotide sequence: TGCGCCAGCAGCCAAGACGGAGCATTGGATGAGCAGTTCTTC.